The 29 T cell receptor beta chains below come from one sample, sequenced in a study of T cells in Graves' hyperthyroidism and ophthalmopathy. TCR beta CDR3 regions were amplified from RNA. When the TCR CDR3 underwent first-round RT-PCR, the HTBI primer set was used. TCRdb redid the calling of the multiplex PCR reads with MiXCR, one entry per CDR3 protein. The sample carries 300,000 to 450,000 distinct CDR3 sequences, more than 14% recorded once. Sequenced: blood. The receptors shown here come from a woman younger than 45 with Graves' ophthalmopathy.

This clonotype was detected a few times. This sequence joins TRBV19 and TRBJ2-3; perhaps TRBD2 as D (7 bases). This CDR3 contains 18 residues. The germline gives CDR1 LNHDA, CDR2 SQIVND (reference sequence). V lost 2 bases to trimming and J lost 6 bases, with 24 bases between them. The CDR3 protein is CASSIFESGGLLGDTQYF. In nucleotides, the CDR3 is TGTGCCAGTAGTATATTCGAGTCGGGGGGCCTGCTGGGGGATACGCAGTATTTT.

This clonotype was recorded many times. The rearrangement links TRBV20-1 to TRBJ2-3, with D perhaps TRBD1 (6 bases). The V gene lost 4 bases and the J gene lost 1 base, with 24 bases spanning the gap. The germline CDR1 and CDR2 sequences are DFQATT and SNEGSKA (reference sequence). This CDR3 is 18 amino acids long. The CDR3 is CSAIYLAVRGKRTDTQYF. In DNA, the CDR3 is TGCAGTGCTATTTATCTTGCCGTGAGGGGGAAACGCACAGATACGCAGTATTTT.

About this clonotype: This may be a read error, as it is one base from a much larger clone. The rearrangement joins TRBV28 to TRBJ1-5; a weak D match, TRBD1 (6 bases). The CDR3 consists of 13 residues. Germline-derived CDR1 and CDR2 are MDHEN and SYDVKM. Trimming left V 8 bases short and J 6 bases short, with 14 bases between. The CDR3 DNA sequence: TGTGCCAGCCTCGGACAGTTGAGTCAGCCCCAGCATTTT. Protein: CASLGQLSQPQHF.

Details on this clonotype: It may be a read error: a sequence one base away is much more abundant. The chain uses TRBV10-3 and TRBJ2-1; the match to TRBD2 covers 7 bases. The ends lost 4 bases at V and 11 bases at J; junction bases unmatched: 11. Germline lookup yields CDR1 ENHRY and CDR2 SYGVKD. The CDR3 loop spans 14 amino acids. CDR3 protein: CAISVGGFGNKQFF. The CDR3, as DNA: TGTGCCATCAGTGTCGGGGGGTTTGGTAATAAGCAGTTCTTC.

This clonotype was recorded many times. The rearrangement links TRBV11-2 to TRBJ1-2, with a tentative D call TRBD1 (5 bases). The V gene's germline CDR1 is SGHAT and CDR2 FQNNGV. CDR3 size: 12 residues. Trimming stripped 8 bases from V and 4 bases from J, with 11 bases between. This CDR3 reads CASRRDLYGYTF. In DNA, the CDR3 is TGTGCCAGCCGACGGGACCTCTATGGCTACACCTTC.

This clonotype turned up a few times. This rearrangement joins TRBV19 to TRBJ1-2, with D tentatively TRBD1 (6 bases). Per the germline V gene, CDR1 is LNHDA and CDR2 is SQIVND (reference sequence). V lost 5 bases to trimming and J lost 4 bases, with 14 bases between them. The CDR3 loop spans 14 amino acids. CDR3 amino acids: CASSYRAEGYGYTF. The CDR3 DNA reads TGTGCCAGTAGTTACAGGGCCGAGGGCTATGGCTACACCTTC.

Notes on this clonotype: Since a much larger clone is just one base distant, this may be a read error. This chain uses TRBV10-3 with TRBJ2-1; D remains ambiguous. CDR1 is ENHRY and CDR2 is SYGVKD in the germline V gene. CDR3 size: 11 residues. The CDR3 loop is CATSGGDEQFF. In nucleotides, the CDR3 is TGTGCCACCAGTGGCGGCGATGAGCAGTTCTTC.

There are a few counts of this clonotype. The gene calls are TRBV12-3 or TRBV12-4 and TRBJ1-4, with D possibly TRBD1 on 5 matching bases. This CDR3 spans 16 amino acids. V was clipped by 4 bases and J by 5 bases, with 17 bases between them. The CDR3 reads CASSSSGLAGNEKLFF. Written as DNA, the CDR3 is TGTGCCAGCAGTTCATCGGGACTCGCCGGCAATGAAAAACTGTTTTTT.

This clonotype was seen many times. The chain employs TRBV20-1 and TRBJ2-7, with D perhaps given as TRBD1 or TRBD2 (5 bases each). V lost 5 bases, J lost 2 bases, and 19 bases lay in between. Germline values: CDR1 DFQATT, CDR2 SNEGSKA (reference sequence). The CDR3 loop spans 15 amino acids. The CDR3 DNA follows: TGCAGTGCTTTGGACACAAGAGGGGCTACCTACGAGCAGTACTTC. As protein: CSALDTRGATYEQYF.

The V and J genes are TRBV11-2 and TRBJ2-1, with 8 bases identical to TRBD2. This CDR3 is built from 16 residues. The V and J ends lost 0 bases and 7 bases, in that order; junction bases with no gene match: 8. Germline V gene data show CDR1 as SGHAT and CDR2 as FQNNGV. CDR3 DNA sequence: TGTGCCAGCAGCTTAGATCGGGCGGGAGGAGTAAATGAGCAGTTCTTC. Amino acids: CASSLDRAGGVNEQFF. The whole variable domain, filled in from reference TRBV11-2 and TRBJ2-1, reads EAGVAQSPRYKIIEKRQSVAFWCNPISGHATLYWYQQILGQGPKLLIQFQNNGVVDDSQLPKDRFSAERLKGVDSTLKIQPAKLEDSAVYLCASSLDRAGGVNEQFFGPGTRLTVL.

This clonotype was found many times. The V gene is TRBV20-1, the J gene TRBJ2-1; TRBD2 aligns across 8 bases. In germline, CDR1 is DFQATT, CDR2 SNEGSKA (reference sequence). The V gene end was trimmed by 6 bases and the J gene end by 5 bases; junction bases not matched to a gene: 9. The CDR3 is made up of 14 amino acids. The CDR3: CSARTSGVNNEQFF. The CDR3 bases are TGCAGTGCAAGAACTAGCGGAGTTAACAATGAGCAGTTCTTC.

There are many counts of this clonotype. The rearrangement links TRBV12-3 or TRBV12-4 to TRBJ1-6; D is possibly TRBD1 (6 bases). Trimming took off 6 bases at V and 13 bases at J, with 10 bases between the two ends. This CDR3 spans 11 amino acids. DNA of the CDR3: TGTGCCAGCAGACAGGGTATCCCCCTCCACTTT. Translated, it gives CASRQGIPLHF.

As to this clonotype: The junction does not match germline at one end; this may be a read error. The rearrangement uses TRBV10-2 and TRBJ1-6; a possible D gene is TRBD1 (6 bases). The CDR3 consists of 15 residues. CDR1 is WSHSY, CDR2 SAAADI, per germline. CDR3 DNA: TGCGCCAGCATCTCCGGGGGCAACTCCAATTCATCCCTCCACTTT. This translates into CASISGGNSNSSLHF.

This clonotype occurred many times. The chain uses TRBV3-1 and TRBJ2-5; D ambiguous. The V gene's germline CDR1 is LGHDT and CDR2 YNNKEL (reference sequence). Deletions cut 4 bases from V and 3 bases from J, with 6 bases between. This CDR3 has 12 residues. CDR3 DNA sequence: TGTGCCAGCAGCCCTCTCAAAGAGACCCAGTACTTC. Encoded protein: CASSPLKETQYF.

This clonotype has more than one count but fewer than ten. The chain carries TRBV5-1 and TRBJ2-1, with TRBD2 identical over 8 bases. This CDR3 has 14 amino acids. V lost 2 bases and J lost 6; bases outside the gene matches: 4. Germline V gives CDR1 SGHRS, CDR2 YFSETQ. CDR3 amino acids: CASSLSGGSNEQFF. The CDR3 coding sequence is TGCGCCAGCAGCTTAAGCGGGGGATCCAATGAGCAGTTCTTC.

This clonotype was observed a few times. This chain connects TRBV28 to TRBJ1-5, with D possibly matching TRBD1 (5 bases). The V gene's germline CDR1 is MDHEN and CDR2 SYDVKM. Trimming stripped 8 bases from V and 0 bases from J, with 23 bases between. The CDR3 has 18 residues. This CDR3 reads CASGGGRALGYSNQPQHF. In nucleotides, the CDR3 is TGTGCCAGCGGGGGGGGGAGGGCTTTGGGCTATAGCAATCAGCCCCAGCATTTT.

This clonotype was seen ten or more times. The gene calls are TRBV20-1 and TRBJ2-7; 13 bases agree with TRBD2. Germline loops: CDR1 DFQATT, CDR2 SNEGSKA (reference sequence). This CDR3 has 17 amino acids. The trim removed 3 bases at V and 5 bases at J, leaving 13 bases unmatched. The chain's CDR3 is CSARPTVIGLAGDEQYF. CDR3 DNA sequence: TGCAGTGCTAGGCCCACTGTCATCGGACTAGCGGGGGACGAGCAGTACTTC.

This clonotype has a handful of counts. The chain has TRBV6-1 and TRBJ1-2, with 7 bases aligning to TRBD1. V shed 2 bases, J shed 12 bases, and the junction held 6 bases outside the gene matches. The CDR3 extends over 12 amino acids. Germline values: CDR1 MNHNS, CDR2 SASEGT. In DNA, the CDR3 is TGTGCCAGCAGTGAACGGACAGGCCGCGACACCTTC. Translating gives CASSERTGRDTF.

Many counts were recorded for this clonotype. The chain carries TRBV11-2 and TRBJ1-2, with TRBD1 matching 7 bases. V gave up 5 bases and J gave up 4 bases; unmatched junction bases: 4. CDR3 length equals 13 residues. Germline lookup yields CDR1 SGHAT and CDR2 FQNNGV. The CDR3 DNA reads TGTGCCAGCAGCCAGACAGGGACCTATGGCTACACCTTC. It is translated as CASSQTGTYGYTF.

This clonotype was seen many times. The chain employs TRBV29-1 and TRBJ1-4; D is possibly TRBD1 (5 bases). Deletions cut 3 bases from V and 8 bases from J, with 13 bases between. Germline CDR1 is SQVTM and CDR2 is ANQGSEA. CDR3 length equals 13 residues. DNA of the CDR3: TGCAGCGTTGATTCGGGGGAAGGCGAAAAACTGTTTTTT. Encoded protein: CSVDSGEGEKLFF.

This clonotype was counted many times. The rearrangement uses TRBV6-1 and TRBJ1-6, with D perhaps matching TRBD1 (6 bases). Trimming removed 4 bases from V and 4 bases from J, with 20 bases in between. Germline CDR1 and CDR2: MNHNS and SASEGT. This CDR3 contains 18 residues. The DNA for the CDR3 is TGTGCCAGCAGTGGAATGGAGGGGGTGATCAATTATAATTCACCCCTCCACTTT. This translates into CASSGMEGVINYNSPLHF.

This clonotype was seen a handful of times. The rearrangement links TRBV6-1 to TRBJ1-5; possible D gene TRBD1, 5 bases. The CDR3 totals 14 residues. Trimming left V 2 bases short and J 4 bases short, with 9 bases between. Germline V gives CDR1 MNHNS, CDR2 SASEGT. CDR3 sequence (DNA): TGTGCCAGCAGTGAAAGTGGGGGGAATCAGCCCCAGCATTTT. It is translated as CASSESGGNQPQHF.

This clonotype appeared a few times. The CDR3 DNA reads as TGTGCCAGTAGTACGCGCCGAGGACAGGGTGAAAAACTGTTTTTT. It codes for CASSTRRGQGEKLFF. The V call is TRBV19, the J call TRBJ1-4, with TRBD1 matching 8 bases. Germline lookup yields CDR1 LNHDA and CDR2 SQIVND (reference sequence). The junction had 8 bases not matched to a gene; V was cut back by 4 bases and J by 7 bases. The CDR3 consists of 15 residues.

Ten or more counts support this clonotype. The rearrangement uses TRBV2 and TRBJ1-5; D unclear. Germline lookup yields CDR1 SNHLY and CDR2 FYNNEI. V lost 3 bases and J lost 7, with 7 bases in between. This CDR3 is 12 amino acids long. CDR3 coding DNA: TGTGCCAGCAGTGATCCGAGACAGCCCCAGCATTTT. It translates to CASSDPRQPQHF.

There are many counts of this clonotype. The gene calls are TRBV28 and TRBJ1-5; D possibly corresponds to TRBD1 (5 bases). V dropped 2 bases and J dropped 6 bases, with 14 bases sitting between them. The CDR3 has 15 amino acids. Looked up from germline, CDR1 is MDHEN and CDR2 is SYDVKM. In DNA form, the CDR3 reads TGTGCCAGCAGTTTACTAGCCGGGACGGGTCAGCCCCAGCATTTT. Encoded protein: CASSLLAGTGQPQHF.

At least ten counts were recorded for this clonotype. V is TRBV6-1 and J is TRBJ1-2; 8 bases fit TRBD1. The CDR3 contains 14 residues. J gave up 4 bases and V 5 bases, and 6 bases lay outside the gene matches. Germline V gene lookup returns CDR1 MNHNS and CDR2 SASEGT. CDR3 loop: CASSRDRRSYGYTF. In DNA form, the CDR3 reads TGTGCCAGCAGTAGGGACAGGAGAAGCTATGGCTACACCTTC.

The sample holds many counts of this clonotype. The rearrangement uses TRBV18 and TRBJ2-3; D is uncertain. Germline CDR1 is KGHSH and CDR2 is LQKENI. V was pared by 4 bases and J by 0 bases, with 20 bases between. The length of the CDR3 is 18 residues. This CDR3 reads CASSLRTGSRSSTDTQYF. For the CDR3, the DNA is TGTGCCAGCTCACTTCGAACTGGCTCCCGGTCTAGCACAGATACGCAGTATTTT.

In the case of this clonotype: A much more abundant neighbour one base away suggests this may be a read error. The genes are TRBV6-5 and TRBJ2-3, with 10 nucleotides matching TRBD2. There are 19 residues in the CDR3. The germline CDR1 and CDR2 sequences are MNHEY and SVGAGI. CDR3 loop: CASSDSGTSEKQSGDTQYF. In DNA, the CDR3 is TGTGCCAGCAGTGACTCCGGGACTAGCGAAAAGCAGTCAGGAGATACGCAGTATTTT.

This clonotype has just a few counts. The chain employs TRBV10-2 and TRBJ2-3; 9 bases align to TRBD2. This CDR3 comprises 14 residues. Germline V gene data show CDR1 as WSHSY and CDR2 as SAAADI. V lost 8 bases to trimming and J lost 2 bases; unmatched junction nucleotides: 5. The CDR3 loop reads CASRSGGNTDTQYF. The CDR3, as DNA: TGCGCCAGCCGAAGCGGGGGGAACACAGATACGCAGTATTTT.